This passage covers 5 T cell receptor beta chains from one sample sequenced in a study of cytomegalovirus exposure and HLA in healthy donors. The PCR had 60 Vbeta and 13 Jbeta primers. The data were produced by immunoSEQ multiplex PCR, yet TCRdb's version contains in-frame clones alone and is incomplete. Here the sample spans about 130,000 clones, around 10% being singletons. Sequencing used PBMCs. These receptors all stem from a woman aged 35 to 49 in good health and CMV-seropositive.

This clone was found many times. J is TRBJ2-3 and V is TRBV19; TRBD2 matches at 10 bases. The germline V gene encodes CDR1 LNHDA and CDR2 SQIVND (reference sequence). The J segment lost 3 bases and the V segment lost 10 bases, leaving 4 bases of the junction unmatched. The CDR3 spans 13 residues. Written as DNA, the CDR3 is TGTGCCAAGACTAGCGGGTGGACAGATACGCAGTATTTT. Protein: CAKTSGWTDTQYF.

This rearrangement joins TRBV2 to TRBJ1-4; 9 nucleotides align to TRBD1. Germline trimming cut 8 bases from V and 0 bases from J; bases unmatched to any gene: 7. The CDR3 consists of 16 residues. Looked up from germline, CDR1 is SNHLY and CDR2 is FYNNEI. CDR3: CASSRDRVATNEKLFF. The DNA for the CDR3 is TGTGCCAGCTCCCGGGACAGGGTTGCAACTAATGAAAAACTGTTTTTT.

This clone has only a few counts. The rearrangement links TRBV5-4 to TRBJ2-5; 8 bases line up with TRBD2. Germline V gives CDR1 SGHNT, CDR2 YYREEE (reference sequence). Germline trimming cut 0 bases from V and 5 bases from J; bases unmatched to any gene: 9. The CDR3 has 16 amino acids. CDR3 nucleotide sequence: TGTGCCAGCAGCTTGGGCGGGGGGCGTTCTAGCGAGACCCAGTACTTC. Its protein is CASSLGGGRSSETQYF.

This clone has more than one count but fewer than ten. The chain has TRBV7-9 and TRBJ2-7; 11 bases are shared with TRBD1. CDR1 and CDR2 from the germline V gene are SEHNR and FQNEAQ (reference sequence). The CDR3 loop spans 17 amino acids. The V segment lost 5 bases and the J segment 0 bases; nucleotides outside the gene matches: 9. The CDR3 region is CASSPTPGQGVSYEQYF. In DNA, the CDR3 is TGTGCCAGCAGCCCAACACCGGGACAGGGGGTCTCCTACGAGCAGTACTTC.

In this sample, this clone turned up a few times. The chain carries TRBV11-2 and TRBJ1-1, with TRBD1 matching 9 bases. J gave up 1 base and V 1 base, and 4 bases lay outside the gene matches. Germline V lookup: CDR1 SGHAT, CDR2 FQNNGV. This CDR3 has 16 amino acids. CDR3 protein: CASSLGTGAWNTEAFF. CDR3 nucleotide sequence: TGTGCCAGCAGCTTAGGGACAGGGGCATGGAACACTGAAGCTTTCTTT.